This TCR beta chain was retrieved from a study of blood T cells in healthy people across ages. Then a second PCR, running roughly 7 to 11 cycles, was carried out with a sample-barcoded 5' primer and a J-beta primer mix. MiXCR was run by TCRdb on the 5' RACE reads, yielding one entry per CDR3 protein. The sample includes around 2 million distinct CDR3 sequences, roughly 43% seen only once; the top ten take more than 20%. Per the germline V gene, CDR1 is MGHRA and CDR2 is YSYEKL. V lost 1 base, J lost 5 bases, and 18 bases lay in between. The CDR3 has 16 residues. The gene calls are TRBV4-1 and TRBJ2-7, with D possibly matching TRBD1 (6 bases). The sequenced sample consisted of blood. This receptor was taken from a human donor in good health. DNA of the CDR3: TGCGCCAGCAGCCAAGGGTTTGGGGGCGGCTTCGACGAGCAGTACTTC. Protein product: CASSQGFGGGFDEQYF.